One and the same sample provided the 9 T cell receptor beta chains below, sequenced in a study of blood T cell repertoires in COVID-19. Assay: immunoSEQ multiplex PCR; the TCRdb copy retains only in-frame clones and omits some. Of hundreds of thousands of clones in the sample, about 84% are singletons; the top ten hold roughly 7.9%. The source material was peripheral blood. The receptors shown here come from a woman over 75 with acute or convalescent COVID-19.

The CDR3 nucleotides are TGTGCCAGCAGCTCCGGTACAGGGAGCGGTCAGCCCCAGCATTTT. Translating it yields CASSSGTGSGQPQHF. V usage is TRBV7-8 and J usage is TRBJ1-5; perhaps TRBD1 as D (6 bases). This CDR3 spans 15 amino acids. The V gene's germline CDR1 is SGHVS and CDR2 FQNEAQ. Trimming left V 4 bases short and J 6 bases short, with 16 bases between.

This clone was found a few times. This chain connects TRBV15 to TRBJ1-6; 9 nucleotides match TRBD1. The CDR3 is 16 amino acids. Germline loops: CDR1 LNHNV, CDR2 YYDKDF (reference sequence). V lost 0 bases and J lost 9; bases outside the gene matches: 6. CDR3 region: CATSRDLGQGTSPLHF. CDR3 bases: TGTGCCACCAGCAGAGATCTCGGACAGGGGACTTCACCCCTCCACTTT.

This clone was detected a few times. The chain couples TRBV3-1 (or the pseudogene TRBV3-2) to TRBJ2-5, with 9 bases aligning to TRBD2. The CDR3 runs to 17 residues. The ends lost 4 bases at V and 5 bases at J; junction bases unmatched: 14. Germline values: CDR1 LGHDT, CDR2 YNNKEL (reference sequence). The CDR3, as DNA: TGTGCCAGCAGCCCTGGGACTAGCCTCGGTATTTGGGAGACCCAGTACTTC. This translates into CASSPGTSLGIWETQYF.

The chain has TRBV10-3 and TRBJ2-7, with 8 positions matching TRBD2. The germline V gene has CDR1 ENHRY and CDR2 SYGVKD. V was clipped by 6 bases and J by 4 bases; unmatched bases: 11. The CDR3 extends over 15 amino acids. The CDR3 region is CAIRRGTSGPYEQYF. CDR3 sequence (DNA): TGTGCCATCAGGAGGGGTACTAGCGGCCCTTACGAGCAGTACTTC.

The J gene is TRBJ2-1, the V gene TRBV4-2; D gene ambiguous. V shed 7 bases and J shed 0 bases, with 4 bases lying between them. Germline loops: CDR1 LGHNA, CDR2 YNFKEQ. The CDR3 consists of 12 residues. Here the CDR3 reads CASKASYNEQFF. CDR3 in DNA: TGTGCCAGCAAAGCCTCCTACAATGAGCAGTTCTTC.

The chain is built from TRBV7-9 and TRBJ1-1; 7 nucleotides agree with TRBD1. The V gene's germline CDR1 is SEHNR and CDR2 FQNEAQ (reference sequence). This CDR3 has 14 residues. Trimming at V came to 1 base and at J to 10 bases, leaving 9 bases not matched to a gene. For the CDR3, the DNA is TGTGCCAGCAGCTTAGGAGGGGCGAAGGGGGCAGCTTTCTTT. Protein: CASSLGGAKGAAFF.

This clone was observed a single time. An end of the junction differs from the germline gene, which may be a read error. The chain recombines TRBV20-1 with TRBJ1-1; D is possibly TRBD1 (5 bases). Germline CDR1 DFQATT, CDR2 SNEGSKA (reference sequence). The CDR3 extends over 11 amino acids. The CDR3 DNA sequence: TGTGTGGGGCAGGGAAACACTGAAGCTTTCTTT. Its protein is CVGQGNTEAFF.

V and J are TRBV11-2 and TRBJ2-7; D not certain. This CDR3 comprises 13 residues. The V and J ends lost 7 bases and 3 bases respectively, with 13 bases between them. Germline assignment: CDR1 SGHAT and CDR2 FQNNGV. The CDR3 sequence: CASNQVTNYEQYF. The CDR3 bases are TGTGCCAGCAACCAGGTGACGAACTACGAGCAGTACTTC.

The chain joins TRBV7-2 to TRBJ2-2, with 13 positions matching TRBD2. With 7 bases clipped from V and 1 base from J, the junction kept 9 bases outside the gene matches. The CDR3 has 18 amino acids. Germline V gene lookup returns CDR1 SGHTA and CDR2 FQGNSA. CDR3 nucleotides: TGTGCCAGCACCATACTAGCGGGAGGGCCTAGGAACACCGGGGAGCTGTTTTTT. Its protein product is CASTILAGGPRNTGELFF.